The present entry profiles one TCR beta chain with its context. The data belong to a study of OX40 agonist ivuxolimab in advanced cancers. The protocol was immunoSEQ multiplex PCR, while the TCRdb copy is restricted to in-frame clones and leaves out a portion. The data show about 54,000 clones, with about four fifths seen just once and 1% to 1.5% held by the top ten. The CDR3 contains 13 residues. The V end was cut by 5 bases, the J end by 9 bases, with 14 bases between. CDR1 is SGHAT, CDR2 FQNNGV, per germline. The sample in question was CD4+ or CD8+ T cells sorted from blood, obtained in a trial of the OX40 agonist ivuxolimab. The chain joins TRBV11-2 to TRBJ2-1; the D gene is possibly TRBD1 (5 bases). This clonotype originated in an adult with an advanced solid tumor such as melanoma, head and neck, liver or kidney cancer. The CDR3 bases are TGTGCCAGCAGCCCAAGCCTTAGGGGTGAGCAGTTCTTC. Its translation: CASSPSLRGEQFF. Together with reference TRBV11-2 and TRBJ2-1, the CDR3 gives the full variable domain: EAGVAQSPRYKIIEKRQSVAFWCNPISGHATLYWYQQILGQGPKLLIQFQNNGVVDDSQLPKDRFSAERLKGVDSTLKIQPAKLEDSAVYLCASSPSLRGEQFFGPGTRLTVL.